This passage covers 15 T cell receptor beta chains from one sample sequenced in a study of patients and donors after allogeneic stem cell transplantation. TCRdb reprocessed the RT-PCR reads with MiXCR, giving one entry per CDR3 protein. The sample consists of 920,000 or so distinct CDR3 sequences, 15% to 20% of them appearing once. The sample taken for sequencing was blood, either unsorted or a sorted T cell fraction (not recorded which). All receptors derive from a human donor who was either an allogeneic HSCT recipient or a stem cell or donor lymphocyte infusion donor (not recorded which). It is not recorded whose cells these are; they may come from a transplant donor.

The chain recombines TRBV20-1 with TRBJ1-4; perhaps TRBD1 as D (5 bases). This CDR3 spans 13 amino acids. Germline V CDR1 and CDR2: DFQATT, SNEGSKA (reference sequence). V was trimmed by 6 bases and J by 2 bases, leaving 10 bases between them. CDR3 coding DNA: TGCAGTGCCCCGGGACGGACTAATGAAAAACTGTTTTTT. It codes for CSAPGRTNEKLFF.

This clonotype was detected a few times. The chain carries TRBV5-4 and TRBJ2-1, with a possible D match to TRBD2 (5 bases). CDR1 SGHNT and CDR2 YYREEE come from the germline V gene (reference sequence). This CDR3 contains 15 residues. V lost 1 base to trimming and J lost 6 bases, with 14 bases between them. The CDR3 loop reads CASSLSRGGSNEQFF. The DNA of the CDR3 is TGTGCCAGCAGCTTGTCTCGAGGAGGAAGCAATGAGCAGTTCTTC.

This clonotype occurred a few times. The gene calls are TRBV2 and TRBJ1-6; no definite D call. Germline-derived CDR1 and CDR2 are SNHLY and FYNNEI. Trimming cost V 1 base and J 11 bases, with 12 bases left between them. The CDR3 contains 14 residues. Here the CDR3 DNA reads TGTGCCAGCAGTGAAGTAACAGATACTCCACCCCTCCACTTT. This gives the protein CASSEVTDTPPLHF.

The V gene is TRBV5-1, the J gene TRBJ2-3; TRBD1 is a possible D gene (6 bases). Germline V gives CDR1 SGHRS, CDR2 YFSETQ. V lost 4 bases and J lost 0, with 21 bases in between. The CDR3 is 18 amino acids. CDR3 residues: CASSPGNVGDTSTDTQYF. In nucleotides, the CDR3 is TGCGCCAGCAGCCCCGGGAATGTTGGGGACACCAGCACAGATACGCAGTATTTT.

The CDR3, as DNA: TGTGCCAGCAGTAACCGGGACCCCGGGGGGACCCAGTACTTC. This sequence encodes CASSNRDPGGTQYF. The V gene is TRBV12-3 or TRBV12-4, the J gene TRBJ2-5; possibly TRBD2 for D (6 bases). V was cut by 5 bases and J by 7 bases, with 17 bases left in between. CDR3 length equals 14 residues.

In this sample, this clonotype turned up a few times. The chain is built from TRBV29-1 and TRBJ1-1, with D possibly matching TRBD1 (6 bases). Germline CDR1 reads SQVTM; CDR2 reads ANQGSEA. There are 13 residues in the CDR3. The V gene lost 3 bases and the J gene lost 8 bases, with 16 bases spanning the gap. The CDR3 region is CSVEGTLYVEAFF. CDR3 nucleotide sequence: TGCAGCGTTGAGGGGACACTTTACGTGGAAGCTTTCTTT.

The chain's CDR3 is CASSPSLDRGNEQYF. The CDR3 nucleotides are TGTGCCAGCAGCCCTTCCCTAGACAGGGGAAACGAGCAGTACTTC. This sequence joins TRBV7-2 and TRBJ2-7; 8 positions match TRBD1. Unmatched junction bases numbered 11, after V lost 5 bases and J lost 5 bases. This CDR3 has 15 amino acids. Germline CDR1 is SGHTA and CDR2 is FQGNSA.

This clonotype has more than one count but fewer than ten. The chain couples TRBV20-1 to TRBJ1-4; TRBD1 matches at 7 bases. There are 14 residues in the CDR3. Per the germline V gene, CDR1 is DFQATT and CDR2 is SNEGSKA (reference sequence). V trimming: 0 bases; J trimming: 7 bases; junction bases outside the gene matches: 5. Written as DNA, the CDR3 is TGCAGTGCTAGAGATACACAGGGGCCTGAAAAACTGTTTTTT. As protein: CSARDTQGPEKLFF.

The chain recombines TRBV20-1 with TRBJ1-6; 7 bases are a match to TRBD1. This CDR3 comprises 14 residues. Per the germline V gene, CDR1 is DFQATT and CDR2 is SNEGSKA (reference sequence). After removal of 5 bases from V and 5 bases from J, the junction contained 6 bases not matched to a gene. CDR3 residues: CSAFRDSHNSPLHF. For the CDR3, the DNA is TGCAGTGCTTTCCGGGACAGCCATAATTCACCCCTCCACTTT.

This clonotype has just a few counts. The chain has TRBV7-8 and TRBJ2-1, with D hard to call. The CDR3 is 15 residues long. V was shortened by 6 bases and J by 2 bases, with 14 bases between the two germline ends. The V gene's germline CDR1 is SGHVS and CDR2 FQNEAQ. The CDR3 DNA follows: TGTGCCAGCAGTTTCGAAACCCTTACCTACAATGAGCAGTTCTTC. This translates into CASSFETLTYNEQFF. Together with reference TRBV7-8 and TRBJ2-1, the CDR3 gives the full variable domain: GAGVSQSPRYKVAKRGQDVALRCDPISGHVSLFWYQQALGQGPEFLTYFQNEAQLDKSGLPSDRFFAERPEGSVSTLKIQRTQQEDSAVYLCASSFETLTYNEQFFGPGTRLTVL.

This clonotype was observed a few times. The chain employs TRBV12-3 or TRBV12-4 and TRBJ2-7; 7 bases map to TRBD2. Germline trimming cut 4 bases from V and 2 bases from J; bases unmatched to any gene: 8. This CDR3 spans 15 amino acids. The CDR3 nucleotides are TGTGCCAGCAGTTCCGCGGGACTACCAGCCTACGAGCAGTACTTC. It translates to CASSSAGLPAYEQYF.

This chain uses TRBV7-3 with TRBJ2-2; 12 bases match TRBD2. The CDR3 contains 15 residues. J lost 3 bases, V lost 8 bases, and 4 bases had no gene match. Per germline, CDR1 SGHTA and CDR2 FQGTGA. CDR3 bases: TGTGCCAGCGAGCTAGCGGGGGGGCACACCGGGGAGCTGTTTTTT. Translated: CASELAGGHTGELFF.

This clonotype has more than one count but fewer than ten. The V and J genes are TRBV6-5 and TRBJ1-4; D not certain. This CDR3 spans 14 amino acids. The V end was cut by 6 bases, the J end by 5 bases, with 13 bases between. The V gene's germline CDR1 is MNHEY and CDR2 SVGAGI. Here the CDR3 reads CASSYGDFNEKLFF. CDR3 DNA: TGTGCCAGCAGCTACGGAGACTTCAATGAAAAACTGTTTTTT.

The chain has TRBV4-3 and TRBJ2-3; 10 bases agree with TRBD1. The germline V gene has CDR1 LGHNA and CDR2 YSLEER. V was clipped by 0 bases and J by 0 bases; unmatched bases: 9. There are 19 residues in the CDR3. This CDR3 reads CASSQDKRDRGSSTDTQYF. The CDR3 DNA reads as TGCGCCAGCAGCCAAGATAAAAGGGACAGGGGTTCTAGCACAGATACGCAGTATTTT.

In its sample, this clonotype was seen a few times. The chain recombines TRBV6-5 with TRBJ1-1; D gene unclear. The germline V gene encodes CDR1 MNHEY and CDR2 SVGAGI. V shed 2 bases and J shed 5 bases, with 18 bases lying between them. The CDR3 covers 16 residues. The CDR3 protein is CASSYRGDGERTEAFF. In nucleotides, the CDR3 is TGTGCCAGCAGTTACCGAGGAGACGGGGAGCGGACTGAAGCTTTCTTT.